The rows below give T cell receptor beta chains drawn from one sample of a study of cytomegalovirus exposure and HLA in healthy donors. Some clones are missing from TCRdb's copy, which holds only in-frame ones; the method was immunoSEQ multiplex PCR. Among 82,000 or so clones listed, about 9.4% were seen once. Sequenced input: PBMCs. The receptors here all came from a man aged 60 to 69 in good health and CMV-seropositive. Both conserved end residues are part of each CDR3. A D gene is named only where the DNA matches it firmly. For some rows the clone size is stated as once, few or many, or as a class when expanded; others skip it.

length	D	size	J	V	CDR3	DNA
16	TRBD1	.	TRBJ1-2	TRBV9	CASSVGWTGSIYGYTF	TGTGCCAGCAGCGTAGGCTGGACAGGGTCTATCTATGGCTACACCTTC
19	TRBD2	.	TRBJ2-2	TRBV6-4	CASSDKWFEAGDNTGELFF	TGTGCCAGCAGTGACAAGTGGTTCGAGGCGGGGGACAACACCGGGGAGCTGTTTTTT
16	TRBD1	few	TRBJ2-5	TRBV19	CASSIGGQGGWETQYF	TGTGCCAGTAGTATTGGGGGACAGGGAGGGTGGGAGACCCAGTACTTC
16	.	few	TRBJ1-1	TRBV9	CASSVADRGGNTEAFF	TGTGCCAGCAGCGTAGCGGACCGCGGGGGGAACACTGAAGCTTTCTTT
14	.	few	TRBJ1-1	TRBV7-9	CASSLVSRDTEAFF	TGTGCCAGCAGCTTAGTTTCGAGGGACACTGAAGCTTTCTTT
14	.	.	TRBJ2-7	TRBV5-1	CASSSQGPLSEQYF	TGCGCCAGCAGCTCCCAGGGTCCGCTTAGCGAGCAGTACTTC
14	TRBD2	.	TRBJ2-1	TRBV19	CASSPSGVYNEQFF	TGTGCCAGTAGTCCTAGCGGGGTATACAATGAGCAGTTCTTC
12	TRBD2	.	TRBJ2-1	TRBV11-3	CASGTRIGEQFF	TGTGCCAGCGGGACTAGGATCGGGGAGCAGTTCTTC
14	TRBD2	few	TRBJ2-1	TRBV6-5	CASTSGGGYNEQFF	TGTGCCAGCACCTCAGGCGGGGGGTACAATGAGCAGTTCTTC
16	TRBD2	few	TRBJ2-1	TRBV6-5	CASSYSVLAGAREQFF	TGTGCCAGCAGTTACTCGGTACTAGCGGGAGCGCGCGAGCAGTTCTTC
12	TRBD1	.	TRBJ2-1	TRBV10-3	CALSPQGDEQFF	TGTGCCCTCTCACCTCAGGGGGATGAGCAGTTCTTC
17	TRBD1	few	TRBJ2-6	TRBV18	CASSPGQASSGANVLTF	TGTGCCAGCTCACCCGGACAGGCGAGCTCTGGGGCCAACGTCCTGACTTTC
17	TRBD2	.	TRBJ2-1	TRBV10-3	CAISDPSGGVRINEQFF	TGTGCCATCAGTGACCCTAGTGGGGGGGTACGAATCAATGAGCAGTTCTTC
15	.	.	TRBJ2-5	TRBV27	CASTAGVSAGETQYF	TGTGCCAGCACTGCAGGGGTTTCGGCGGGAGAGACCCAGTACTTC
14	.	few	TRBJ1-1	TRBV7-9	CASSFDQGKDEAFF	TGTGCCAGCAGCTTTGACCAGGGCAAGGATGAAGCTTTCTTT
12	TRBD2	.	TRBJ2-3	TRBV10-1	CATSGDTDTQYF	TGCGCCACTAGCGGGGACACAGATACGCAGTATTTT
14	.	many	TRBJ2-1	TRBV11-1	CASSLSGEGDEQFF	TGTGCCAGCAGCCTTTCGGGGGAGGGGGATGAGCAGTTCTTC
14	.	few	TRBJ2-2	TRBV18	CASSRPVVAGELFF	TGTGCCAGCTCACGGCCCGTGGTGGCCGGGGAGCTGTTTTTT
15	.	few	TRBJ1-1	TRBV5-1	CASSLWGGKNTEAFF	TGCGCCAGCAGCTTGTGGGGGGGTAAGAACACTGAAGCTTTCTTT
12	.	.	TRBJ2-3	TRBV6-1	CASSPDTDTQYF	TGTGCCAGCTCCCCAGACACAGATACGCAGTATTTT
14	.	.	TRBJ1-1	TRBV19	CASKEGGRDTEAFF	TGTGCCAGTAAGGAGGGAGGGCGCGACACTGAAGCTTTCTTT
16	TRBD1	.	TRBJ1-2	TRBV5-6	CASSGGTGGSTYGYTF	TGTGCCAGCAGCGGAGGGACAGGGGGTAGTACCTATGGCTACACCTTC
15	.	few	TRBJ2-1	TRBV5-4	CASSQDLVLYNEQFF	TGTGCCAGCAGTCAGGACTTAGTACTCTACAATGAGCAGTTCTTC
15	TRBD2	.	TRBJ2-1	TRBV7-9	CASSLAGGEIDEQFF	TGTGCCAGCAGCTTAGCGGGGGGGGAGATCGATGAGCAGTTCTTC
13	.	.	TRBJ2-2	TRBV30	CAWSRGLTGELFF	TGTGCCTGGAGCAGAGGGCTCACCGGGGAGCTGTTTTTT
16	TRBD2	.	TRBJ2-2	TRBV7-3	CASSLTSGGSTGELFF	TGTGCCAGCAGCTTAACTAGCGGGGGTTCCACCGGGGAGCTGTTTTTT
15	.	many	TRBJ2-1	TRBV5-1	CASSLERAEYNEQFF	TGCGCCAGCAGCTTGGAACGAGCGGAGTACAATGAGCAGTTCTTC
14	TRBD1	few	TRBJ2-1	TRBV30	CAWSRGTDYNEQFF	TGTGCCTGGAGCAGAGGGACAGACTACAATGAGCAGTTCTTC
15	TRBD1	.	TRBJ1-2	TRBV7-2	CASSSLRTGSYGYTF	TGTGCCAGCAGCTCCCTGAGGACAGGGTCCTATGGCTACACCTTC